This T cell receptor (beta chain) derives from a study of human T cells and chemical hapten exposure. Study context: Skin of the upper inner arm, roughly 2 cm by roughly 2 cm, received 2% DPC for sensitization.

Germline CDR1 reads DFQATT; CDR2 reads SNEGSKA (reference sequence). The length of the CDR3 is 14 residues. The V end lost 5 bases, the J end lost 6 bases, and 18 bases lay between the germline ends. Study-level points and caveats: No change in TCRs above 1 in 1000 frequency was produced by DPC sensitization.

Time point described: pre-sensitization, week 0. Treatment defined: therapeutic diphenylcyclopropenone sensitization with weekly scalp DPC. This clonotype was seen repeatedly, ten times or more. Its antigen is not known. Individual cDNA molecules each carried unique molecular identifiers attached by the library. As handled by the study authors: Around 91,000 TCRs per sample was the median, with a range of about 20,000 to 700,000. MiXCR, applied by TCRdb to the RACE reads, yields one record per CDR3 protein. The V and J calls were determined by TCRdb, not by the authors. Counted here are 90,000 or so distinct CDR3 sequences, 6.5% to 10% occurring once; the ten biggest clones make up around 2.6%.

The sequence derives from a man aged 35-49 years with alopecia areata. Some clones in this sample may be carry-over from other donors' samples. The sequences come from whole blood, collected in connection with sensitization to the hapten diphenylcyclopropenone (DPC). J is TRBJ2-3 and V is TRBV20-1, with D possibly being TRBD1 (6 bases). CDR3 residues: CSAPSGTTKDTQYF. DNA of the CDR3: TGCAGTGCTCCCTCCGGGACAACCAAGGATACGCAGTATTTT.